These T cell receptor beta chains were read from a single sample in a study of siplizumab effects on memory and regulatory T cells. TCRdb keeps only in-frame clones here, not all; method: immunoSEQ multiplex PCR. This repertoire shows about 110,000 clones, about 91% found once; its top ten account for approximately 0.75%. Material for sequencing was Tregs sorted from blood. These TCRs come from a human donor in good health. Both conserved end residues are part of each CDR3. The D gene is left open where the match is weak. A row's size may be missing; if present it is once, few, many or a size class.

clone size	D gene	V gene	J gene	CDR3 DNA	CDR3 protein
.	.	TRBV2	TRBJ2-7	TGTGCCAGCAGTGTTGGGGGGATCGAGCAGTACTTC	CASSVGGIEQYF
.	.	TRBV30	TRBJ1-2	TGTGCCTGGAGCGGGGGCAACGCATATGGCTACACCTTC	CAWSGGNAYGYTF
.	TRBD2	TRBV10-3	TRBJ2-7	TGTGCCATCGGACTAGCGGGAGGAAACGAGCAGTACTTC	CAIGLAGGNEQYF
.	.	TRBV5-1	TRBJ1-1	TGCTGCACCCGTATGGGTACTGAAGCTTTCTTT	CCTRMGTEAFF
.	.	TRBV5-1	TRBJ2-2	TGCGCCAGCAGCTTGGGACTAGTATTGGGGGAGCTGTTTTTT	CASSLGLVLGELFF
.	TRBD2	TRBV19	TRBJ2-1	TGTGCCAGTAGTATACGACCTCTGGGGGGGAATGAGCAGTTCTTC	CASSIRPLGGNEQFF
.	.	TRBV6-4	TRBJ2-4	TGTGCCAGCAGTGACTCGATTCACAGGGTCGTCCAAAACATTCAGTACTTC	CASSDSIHRVVQNIQYF
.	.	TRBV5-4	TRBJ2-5	TGTGCCAGCAGCTTGTCCCTCGGAGAGACCCAGTACTTC	CASSLSLGETQYF
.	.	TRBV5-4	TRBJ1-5	TGTGCCAGCAGCTTGTCCACCCCATTCGGAAATCAGCCCCAGCATTTT	CASSLSTPFGNQPQHF
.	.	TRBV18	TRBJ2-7	TGTGCCAGCACTCCCCAGGGGGGTAACTACGAGCAGTACTTC	CASTPQGGNYEQYF
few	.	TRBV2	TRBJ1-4	TGTGCCAGCAGTGAGGGGACCGAAAAACTGTTTTTT	CASSEGTEKLFF
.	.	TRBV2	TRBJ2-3	TGTGCCAGCAGTGAGCTAGCCCCGCAGTATTTT	CASSELAPQYF
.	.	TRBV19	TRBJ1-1	TGTGCCAGTAGTATAGATATCTCGGGGAGTAGGACTGAAGCTTTCTTT	CASSIDISGSRTEAFF
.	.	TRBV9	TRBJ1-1	TGTGCCAGCAGCGCCGGGGGAGAAACTGAAGCTTTCTTT	CASSAGGETEAFF
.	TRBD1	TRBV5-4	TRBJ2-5	TGTGCCAGCAGCAGGGGACAGGGCCGCCAAGAGACCCAGTACTTC	CASSRGQGRQETQYF
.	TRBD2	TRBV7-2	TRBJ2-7	TGTGCCAGCAGCAAAGCCAGGACTAGCGGGTCATACGAGCAGTACTTC	CASSKARTSGSYEQYF
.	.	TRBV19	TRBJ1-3	TGTGCCAGTAGTCGTGGACTGACCTCTGGAAACACCATATATTTT	CASSRGLTSGNTIYF
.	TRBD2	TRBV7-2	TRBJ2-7	TGTGCCAGCAGCTTGGGTAGCGGGAGCGAGCAGTACTTC	CASSLGSGSEQYF
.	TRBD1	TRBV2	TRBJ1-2	TGTGCCAGCATGGGGACAGGGGGTTTTGACTATGGCTACACCTTC	CASMGTGGFDYGYTF
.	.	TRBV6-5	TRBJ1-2	TGTGCCAGCAGACGCTTCGCAGAGGGGAACTATGGCTACACCTTC	CASRRFAEGNYGYTF
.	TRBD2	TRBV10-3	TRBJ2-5	TGTGCCATCAGTGCCGGGACTAGCACCGATGAGGAAGAGACCCAGTACTTC	CAISAGTSTDEEETQYF
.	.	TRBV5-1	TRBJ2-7	TGCGCCAGCAGCCTCCGGGTCAGGGGGGGCTACGAGCAGTACTTC	CASSLRVRGGYEQYF
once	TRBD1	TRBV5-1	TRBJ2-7	TGCGCCAGCAGGCCAGGGGGCGAGTACGAGCAGTACTTC	CASRPGGEYEQYF
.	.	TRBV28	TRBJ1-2	TGTGCCAGCAGTTTAACCATTCGTGGCTACACCTTC	CASSLTIRGYTF
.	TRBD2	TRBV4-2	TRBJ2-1	TGTGCCAGCAGCCCCAGAGGACTAGCGGGACATGAGCAGTTCTTC	CASSPRGLAGHEQFF
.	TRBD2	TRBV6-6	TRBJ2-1	TGTGCCAGCAGGCTCAGTGGACTAGCGGGACACAATGAGCAGTTCTTC	CASRLSGLAGHNEQFF
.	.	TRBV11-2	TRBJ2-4	TGTGCCAGCAGCTTACTATTCAGAGGTGGCCCTCTAGCCAAAAACATTCAGTACTTC	CASSLLFRGGPLAKNIQYF
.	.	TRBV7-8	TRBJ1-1	TGTGCCAGCAGCCTAACTCTGGATGAGATCCCCTCTGAAGCTTTCTTT	CASSLTLDEIPSEAFF
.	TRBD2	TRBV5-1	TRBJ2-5	TGCGCCAGCAGCTTGCGGGCTAGCGGGGGCCAAGAGACCCAGTACTTC	CASSLRASGGQETQYF
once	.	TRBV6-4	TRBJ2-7	TGTGCCAGCATGAGGACCGACATAGGCTACGAGCAGTACTTC	CASMRTDIGYEQYF
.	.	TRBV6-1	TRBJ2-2	TGTGCCAGCAGTGAACGGATTGGGACTCGTGACACCGGGGAGCTGTTTTTT	CASSERIGTRDTGELFF
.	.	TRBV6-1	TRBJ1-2	TGTGCCAGCGGAACCGCAGAGAACTATGGCTACACCTTC	CASGTAENYGYTF
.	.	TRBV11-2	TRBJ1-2	TGTGCCAGCAGCTTGTTAGGCTATGGCTACACCTTC	CASSLLGYGYTF
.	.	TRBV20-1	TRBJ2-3	TGCAGTGCTAGAACTAAGGATACGCAGTATTTT	CSARTKDTQYF
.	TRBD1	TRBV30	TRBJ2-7	TGTGCCTGGTCCTCTCAGGGGGCCCCACAGTACTTC	CAWSSQGAPQYF